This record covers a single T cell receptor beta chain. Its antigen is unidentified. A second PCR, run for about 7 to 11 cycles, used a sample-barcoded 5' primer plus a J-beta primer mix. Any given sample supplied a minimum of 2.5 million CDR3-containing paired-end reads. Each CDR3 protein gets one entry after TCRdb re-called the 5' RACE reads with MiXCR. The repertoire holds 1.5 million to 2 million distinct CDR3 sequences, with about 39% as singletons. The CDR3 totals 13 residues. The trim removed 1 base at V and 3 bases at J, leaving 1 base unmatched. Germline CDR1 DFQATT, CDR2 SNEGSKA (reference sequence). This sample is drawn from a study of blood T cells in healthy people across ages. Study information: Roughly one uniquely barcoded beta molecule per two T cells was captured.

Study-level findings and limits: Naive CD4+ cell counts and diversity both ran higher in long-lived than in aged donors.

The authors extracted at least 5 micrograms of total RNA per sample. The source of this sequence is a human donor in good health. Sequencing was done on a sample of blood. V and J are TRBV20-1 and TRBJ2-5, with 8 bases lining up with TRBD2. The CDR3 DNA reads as TGCAGTGCTAGAGCGGGAGGGAAAGAGACCCAGTACTTC. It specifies CSARAGGKETQYF.